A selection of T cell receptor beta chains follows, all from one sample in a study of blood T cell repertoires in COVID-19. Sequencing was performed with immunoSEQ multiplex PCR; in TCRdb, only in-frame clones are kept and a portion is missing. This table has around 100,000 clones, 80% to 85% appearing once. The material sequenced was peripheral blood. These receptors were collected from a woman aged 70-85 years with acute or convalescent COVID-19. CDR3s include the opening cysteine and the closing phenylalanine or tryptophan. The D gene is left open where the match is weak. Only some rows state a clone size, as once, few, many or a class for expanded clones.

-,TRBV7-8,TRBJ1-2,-,CASSSTQDGYTF,TGTGCCAGCAGCTCTACCCAGGATGGCTACACCTTC
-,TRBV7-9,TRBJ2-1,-,CASSLGSSSYNEQFF,TGTGCCAGCAGCTTAGGGTCCAGCTCCTACAATGAGCAGTTCTTC
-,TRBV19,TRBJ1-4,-,CASSIGATNEKLFF,TGTGCCAGTAGTATAGGAGCAACTAATGAAAAACTGTTTTTT
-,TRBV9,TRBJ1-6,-,CASSVRTGSATPLHF,TGTGCCAGCAGCGTTAGGACGGGGAGCGCGACACCCCTCCACTTT
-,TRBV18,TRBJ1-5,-,CASSPSGERQPQHF,TGTGCCAGCTCACCATCCGGGGAACGACAGCCCCAGCATTTT
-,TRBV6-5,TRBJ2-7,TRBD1,CASRDTGAGWGQYF,TGTGCCAGCAGAGACACAGGGGCGGGTTGGGGGCAGTACTTC
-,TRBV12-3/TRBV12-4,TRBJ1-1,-,CASTGPWDTEAFF,TGTGCCAGCACAGGCCCCTGGGACACTGAAGCTTTCTTT
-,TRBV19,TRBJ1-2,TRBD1,CASSIGQGETWGYTF,TGTGCCAGTAGTATCGGGCAGGGGGAGACTTGGGGCTACACCTTC
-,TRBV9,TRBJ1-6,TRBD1,CASSWGTDNSPLHF,TGTGCCAGCAGCTGGGGGACAGATAATTCACCCCTCCACTTT
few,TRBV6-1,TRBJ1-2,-,CASSEGVSTGAGYTF,TGTGCCAGCAGTGAAGGGGTCAGCACAGGAGCTGGCTACACCTTC
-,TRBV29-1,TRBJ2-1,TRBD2,CSVEGPPSGRYYNEQFF,TGCAGCGTTGAAGGCCCTCCTAGCGGGAGGTATTACAATGAGCAGTTCTTC
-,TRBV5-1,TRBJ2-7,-,CASSLTGSDYEQYF,TGCGCCAGCAGCTTGACAGGGAGTGACTACGAGCAGTACTTC
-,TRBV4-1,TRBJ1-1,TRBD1,CASSQEVQGAWTEAFF,TGCGCCAGCAGCCAAGAAGTCCAGGGGGCTTGGACTGAAGCTTTCTTT
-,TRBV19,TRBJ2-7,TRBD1,CASSWKQGPSYEQYF,TGTGCCAGTAGTTGGAAACAGGGGCCGTCCTACGAGCAGTACTTC
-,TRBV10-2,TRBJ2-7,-,CASRRDFSYEQYF,TGCGCCAGTCGACGGGACTTCTCCTACGAGCAGTACTTC
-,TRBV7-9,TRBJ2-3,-,CASSLQAASTDTQYF,TGTGCCAGCAGCTTACAGGCTGCTAGCACAGATACGCAGTATTTT
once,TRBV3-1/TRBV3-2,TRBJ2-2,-,CASSQAQGRTGELFF,TGTGCCAGCAGCCAAGCCCAGGGAAGAACCGGGGAGCTGTTTTTT
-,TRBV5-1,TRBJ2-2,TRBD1,CASSWTGTTNTGELFF,TGCGCCAGCAGCTGGACAGGGACCACGAACACCGGGGAGCTGTTTTTT
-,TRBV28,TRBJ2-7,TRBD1,CASSLGAGGYEQYF,TGTGCCAGCAGTTTAGGAGCAGGGGGCTACGAGCAGTACTTC
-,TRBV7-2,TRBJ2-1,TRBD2,CASSFFPLAGYNEQFF,TGTGCCAGCAGCTTTTTCCCACTAGCGGGGTACAATGAGCAGTTCTTC
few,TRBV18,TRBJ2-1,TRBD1,CASSPPSGQGHNEQFF,TGTGCCAGCTCACCACCCTCGGGACAGGGCCACAATGAGCAGTTCTTC
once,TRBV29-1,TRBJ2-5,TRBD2,CSVLILAGETQYF,TGCAGCGTCCTAATACTAGCGGGAGAGACCCAGTACTTC
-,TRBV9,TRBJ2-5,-,CASSGAGVGRETQYF,TGTGCCAGCAGCGGGGCCGGGGTCGGGCGTGAGACCCAGTACTTC
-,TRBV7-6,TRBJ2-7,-,CASRPGEGGENYEQYF,TGTGCCAGCCGTCCCGGAGAGGGAGGTGAGAACTACGAGCAGTACTTC
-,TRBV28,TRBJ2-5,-,CASSTGQETQYF,TGTGCCAGCAGCACGGGGCAAGAGACCCAGTACTTC
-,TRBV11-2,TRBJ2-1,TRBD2,CASSFPGGAYEQFF,TGTGCCAGCAGCTTTCCCGGGGGGGCGTATGAGCAGTTCTTC
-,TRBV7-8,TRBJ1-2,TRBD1,CASSWGQAEGYTF,TGTGCCAGCAGCTGGGGACAGGCTGAAGGCTACACCTTC
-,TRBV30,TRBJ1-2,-,CAWSRQSSGGYTF,TGTGCCTGGAGTCGTCAGAGCTCAGGCGGCTACACCTTC
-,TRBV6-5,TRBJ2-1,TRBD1,CASSLDRVRNEQFF,TGTGCCAGCAGCCTAGACAGGGTACGCAATGAGCAGTTCTTC
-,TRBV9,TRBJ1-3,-,CASSVAPQRVDRGNTIYF,TGTGCCAGCAGCGTAGCCCCCCAGCGGGTTGACCGTGGAAACACCATATATTTT
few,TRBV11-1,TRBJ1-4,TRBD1,CASSPGQGATNEKLFF,TGTGCCAGCAGCCCCGGACAGGGTGCAACTAATGAAAAACTGTTTTTT
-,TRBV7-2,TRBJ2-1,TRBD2,CASSLGLAGAAGNEQFF,TGTGCCAGCAGCTTAGGACTAGCGGGGGCGGCGGGCAATGAGCAGTTCTTC
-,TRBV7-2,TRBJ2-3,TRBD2,CASSLVAGIVDTQYF,TGTGCCAGCAGCTTAGTAGCGGGAATAGTAGATACGCAGTATTTT
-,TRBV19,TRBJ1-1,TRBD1,CASSGGGQALNTEAFF,TGTGCCAGTAGTGGGGGTGGACAGGCCTTGAACACTGAAGCTTTCTTT
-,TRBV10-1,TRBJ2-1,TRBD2,CASSERLAGYNEQFF,TGCGCCAGCAGTGAGCGACTAGCGGGTTACAATGAGCAGTTCTTC
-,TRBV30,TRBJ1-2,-,CAWTRGGTNYGYTF,TGTGCCTGGACTCGGGGGGGGACAAACTATGGCTACACCTTC
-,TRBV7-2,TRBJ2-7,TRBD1,CASSPPGQGYEQYF,TGTGCCAGCAGCCCACCGGGACAGGGCTACGAGCAGTACTTC